One TCR beta chain is described in this entry. Its specificity is not known. This CDR3 region has 15 residues. The V end lost 2 bases, the J end lost 6 bases, and 16 bases lay between the germline ends. This entry belongs to a study of T-cell reconstitution after alpha-beta-depleted transplantation in children. Preparation of the TCRbeta library used unique molecular identifiers. From the PCR reads, TCRdb called clonotypes with MiXCR, one entry per CDR3 protein. The sample includes fewer than 550,000 distinct CDR3 sequences, approximately 10% seen only once; the top ten take 14%. Study-level results: At one year after transplant, newly produced T cells mostly accounted for T-cell counts and diversity.

The chain couples TRBV12-3 or TRBV12-4 to TRBJ1-1; TRBD1 is a possible D gene (6 bases). This TCR derives from a female patient aged 2-15 years who had a stem cell transplant for aplastic anemia, so the T cells may come from the graft donor. Sequenced here: PBMCs, mostly from graft donor cells, sampled 180 days after TCRalphabeta/CD19-depleted stem cell transplant. The CDR3 sequence is CASSLKVAGAPEAFF. In DNA form, the CDR3 reads TGTGCCAGCAGTTTAAAGGTGGCAGGGGCCCCTGAAGCTTTCTTT.